A selection of T cell receptor beta chains follows, all from one sample in a study of blood T cell repertoires in COVID-19. Using immunoSEQ multiplex PCR, the repertoire was profiled, and TCRdb retains in-frame clones only, with some absent. The sample gives 250,000 or so clones, around nine tenths of which show up once; more than 6.5% is in the top ten. Sequenced input: peripheral blood. These receptors originate from a woman in her seventies with active or convalescent COVID-19. The CDR3 runs from the conserved cysteine through the conserved F or W. The D gene is left open where the match is weak. Clone size is given for some rows only: seen once, a few or many times, or a class if the clone is expanded.

v_gene	abundance	d_gene	j_gene	CDR3aa	CDR3nt
TRBV6-5	.	TRBD1	TRBJ1-1	CASSSASPGQGTAFF	TGTGCCAGCAGTAGCGCTTCCCCGGGACAGGGGACAGCTTTCTTT
TRBV6-2/TRBV6-3	.	TRBD2	TRBJ2-5	CASSYSQRLAGLETQYF	TGTGCCAGCAGTTACAGCCAGAGACTAGCTGGTCTGGAGACCCAGTACTTC
TRBV2	.	.	TRBJ1-1	CASSRLGVRTEAFF	TGTGCCAGCAGTCGGCTAGGGGTCCGAACTGAAGCTTTCTTT
TRBV19	.	TRBD2	TRBJ2-5	CASSRLAGGSETQYF	TGTGCCAGTAGTAGACTAGCGGGGGGATCAGAGACCCAGTACTTC
TRBV6-5	.	TRBD2	TRBJ2-1	CASSYGLAGVNNEQFF	TGTGCCAGCAGTTACGGGCTAGCGGGGGTTAACAATGAGCAGTTCTTC
TRBV6-5	.	TRBD2	TRBJ2-2	CASSYPSGGAFGELFF	TGTGCCAGCAGTTACCCTAGCGGGGGGGCCTTCGGGGAGCTGTTTTTT
TRBV10-3	.	.	TRBJ2-7	CATATEGTLVYEQYF	TGTGCCACCGCGACCGAGGGGACACTCGTCTACGAGCAGTACTTC
TRBV25-1	.	.	TRBJ2-2	CASSGGTGAGELFF	TGTGCCAGCAGTGGTGGGACGGGGGCCGGGGAGCTGTTTTTT
TRBV9	.	.	TRBJ1-2	CASSVGWGGYTF	TGTGCCAGCAGCGTAGGTTGGGGCGGCTACACCTTC
TRBV6-5	.	TRBD1	TRBJ1-5	CASLAGGRNQPQHF	TGTGCCAGTTTAGCAGGGGGACGCAATCAGCCCCAGCATTTT
TRBV5-1	.	TRBD1	TRBJ1-1	CASSAGQGGYGTEAFF	TGCGCCAGCAGCGCCGGACAGGGAGGATATGGCACTGAAGCTTTCTTT
TRBV11-2	.	.	TRBJ2-1	CASRQGAKYNEQFF	TGTGCCAGCAGACAGGGTGCGAAATACAATGAGCAGTTCTTC
TRBV29-1	.	TRBD1	TRBJ1-2	CSGGEGAYGYTF	TGCAGCGGGGGAGAGGGGGCGTACGGCTACACCTTC
TRBV28	.	TRBD2	TRBJ2-1	CASSLYRGGTYNEQFF	TGTGCCAGCAGTTTATACCGGGGGGGCACCTACAATGAGCAGTTCTTC
TRBV5-4	.	.	TRBJ2-7	CASSRQNYEQYF	TGTGCCAGCAGCCGACAGAACTACGAGCAGTACTTC
TRBV3-1/TRBV3-2	.	TRBD2	TRBJ2-5	CASSRGGPAPKETQYF	TGTGCCAGCAGCCGCGGGGGGCCCGCTCCCAAAGAGACCCAGTACTTC
TRBV5-1	.	.	TRBJ1-1	CATRNLGGTEAFF	TGCGCCACACGTAATTTAGGGGGAACTGAAGCTTTCTTT
TRBV2	.	TRBD1	TRBJ1-5	CASRGDSSNQPQHF	TGTGCCAGCAGAGGGGACAGTAGCAATCAGCCCCAGCATTTT
TRBV6-6	.	TRBD1	TRBJ1-1	CASRDRDGSEAFF	TGTGCCAGCAGAGACAGGGATGGATCTGAAGCTTTCTTT
TRBV7-9	.	TRBD1	TRBJ2-1	CASSATGGSSYNEQFF	TGTGCCAGCAGCGCGACAGGGGGAAGCTCCTACAATGAGCAGTTCTTC
TRBV29-1	.	.	TRBJ2-7	CSARRGSYEQYF	TGCAGCGCCCGGCGCGGATCCTACGAGCAGTACTTC
TRBV7-3	.	.	TRBJ1-2	CASSLTWEGSGGYTF	TGTGCCAGCAGCTTAACGTGGGAGGGAAGTGGAGGCTACACCTTC
TRBV6-2/TRBV6-3	.	.	TRBJ1-4	CASSTGTRNEKLFF	TGTGCCAGCAGTACCGGGACACGTAATGAAAAACTGTTTTTT
TRBV6-2/TRBV6-3	.	.	TRBJ2-6	CASSSQGAGANVLTF	TGTGCCAGCAGTAGCCAGGGTGCGGGGGCCAACGTCCTGACTTTC
TRBV19	.	TRBD1	TRBJ2-5	CASSNTGGQETQYF	TGTGCCAGTAGTAATACAGGGGGCCAAGAGACCCAGTACTTC
TRBV5-6	.	.	TRBJ2-3	CASKWSEVVSTDTQYF	TGTGCCAGCAAATGGAGTGAGGTTGTTTCCACAGATACGCAGTATTTT
TRBV18	.	TRBD1	TRBJ2-7	CASSPVHRDRSYEQYF	TGTGCCAGCTCACCAGTGCATCGGGACAGATCCTACGAGCAGTACTTC
TRBV11-3	once	TRBD1	TRBJ2-5	CASSNRQGVGTQYF	TGTGCCAGCAGCAACCGACAGGGCGTGGGGACCCAGTACTTC
TRBV9	.	.	TRBJ1-3	CASSFGQRTGNTIYF	TGTGCCAGCAGCTTCGGACAGCGGACTGGAAACACCATATATTTT
TRBV9	.	TRBD1	TRBJ1-5	CASSVRDSINQPQHF	TGTGCCAGCAGCGTCCGGGACAGTATCAATCAGCCCCAGCATTTT
TRBV6-2/TRBV6-3	few	.	TRBJ1-1	CASSYSLREAFF	TGTGCCAGCAGTTACTCTCTGCGTGAAGCTTTCTTT
TRBV6-5	.	.	TRBJ2-1	CASSYSIIGGYNEQFF	TGTGCCAGCAGTTACTCTATCATAGGAGGCTACAATGAGCAGTTCTTC
TRBV24-1	.	TRBD1	TRBJ1-1	CATSARDRNTEAFF	TGTGCCACCAGTGCCCGGGACAGGAACACTGAAGCTTTCTTT
TRBV7-9	once	.	TRBJ1-1	CASSTPGTEAFF	TGTGCCAGCAGCACCCCGGGGACTGAAGCTTTCTTT
TRBV4-3	.	TRBD1	TRBJ1-1	CASSQVLRTGTEAFF	TGCGCCAGCAGCCAAGTCCTCCGGACAGGCACTGAAGCTTTCTTT
TRBV5-1	.	TRBD1	TRBJ2-7	CASSLDSGQGIEQYF	TGCGCCAGCAGCTTGGATTCGGGACAGGGAATAGAGCAGTACTTC
TRBV3-1/TRBV3-2	.	.	TRBJ2-5	CASSQAVLGETQYF	TGTGCCAGCAGCCAAGCGGTCCTGGGCGAGACCCAGTACTTC
TRBV11-3	.	.	TRBJ1-6	CASSLGEADSPLHF	TGTGCCAGCAGCTTAGGTGAGGCAGATTCACCCCTCCACTTT
TRBV10-1	.	.	TRBJ2-7	CASRLDTTYEQYF	TGCGCCAGCAGGCTGGACACCACCTACGAGCAGTACTTC